This T cell receptor (beta chain) was captured by sequencing in a study of T-cell reconstitution after alpha-beta-depleted transplantation in children. This clonotype has ten or more counts. Trimming stripped 5 bases from V and 1 base from J, with 5 bases between. The CDR3 has 13 residues. CDR1 is SEHNR, CDR2 FQNEAQ, per germline (reference sequence). A library of TCRbeta sequences, prepared with unique molecular identifiers, was generated. In TCRdb, the PCR reads were re-called with MiXCR into one record per CDR3 protein. The data hold about 200,000 distinct CDR3 sequences, with less than 15% observed a single time.

V and J are TRBV7-9 and TRBJ2-2; D is unresolved. The input for sequencing was PBMCs from the stem cell graft donor, taken from the stem cell graft. The source is a human donor who donated a stem cell graft to a child with acute lymphoblastic leukemia. The CDR3 loop reads CASSNKNTGELFF. The CDR3 region has the DNA TGTGCCAGCAGCAACAAGAACACCGGGGAGCTGTTTTTT.